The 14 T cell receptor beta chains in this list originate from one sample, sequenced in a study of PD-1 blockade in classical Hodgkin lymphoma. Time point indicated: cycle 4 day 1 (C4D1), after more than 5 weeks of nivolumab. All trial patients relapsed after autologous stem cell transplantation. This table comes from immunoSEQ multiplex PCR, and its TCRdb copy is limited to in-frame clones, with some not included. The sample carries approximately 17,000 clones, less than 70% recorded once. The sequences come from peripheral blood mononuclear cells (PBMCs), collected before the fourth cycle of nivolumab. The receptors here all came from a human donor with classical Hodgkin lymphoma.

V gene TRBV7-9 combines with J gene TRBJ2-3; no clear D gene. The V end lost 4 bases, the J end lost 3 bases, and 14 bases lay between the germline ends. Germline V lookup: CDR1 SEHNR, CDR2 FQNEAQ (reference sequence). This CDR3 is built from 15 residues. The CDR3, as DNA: TGTGCCAGCAGCTGGTTTGTTATCCAGACAGATACGCAGTATTTT. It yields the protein CASSWFVIQTDTQYF.

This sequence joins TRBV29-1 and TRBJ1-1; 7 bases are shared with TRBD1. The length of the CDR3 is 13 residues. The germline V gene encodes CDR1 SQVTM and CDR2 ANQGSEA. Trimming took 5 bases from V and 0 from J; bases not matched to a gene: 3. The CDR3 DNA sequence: TGCAGCGTTACGACAGGGATGAACACTGAAGCTTTCTTT. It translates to CSVTTGMNTEAFF.

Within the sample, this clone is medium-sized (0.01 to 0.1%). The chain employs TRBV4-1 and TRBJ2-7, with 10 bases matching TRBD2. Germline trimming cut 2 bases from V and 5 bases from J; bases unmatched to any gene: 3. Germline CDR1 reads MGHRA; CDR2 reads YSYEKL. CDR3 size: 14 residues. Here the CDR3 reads CASSQLAGVDEQYF. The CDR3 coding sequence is TGCGCCAGCAGCCAACTAGCGGGAGTTGACGAGCAGTACTTC.

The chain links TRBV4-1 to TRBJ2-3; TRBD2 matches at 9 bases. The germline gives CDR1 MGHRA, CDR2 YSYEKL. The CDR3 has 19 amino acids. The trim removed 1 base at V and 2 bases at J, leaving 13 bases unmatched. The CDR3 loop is CASSQGATGTSYFTDTQYF. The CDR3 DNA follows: TGCGCCAGCAGCCAAGGGGCTACCGGGACTAGCTACTTCACAGATACGCAGTATTTT.

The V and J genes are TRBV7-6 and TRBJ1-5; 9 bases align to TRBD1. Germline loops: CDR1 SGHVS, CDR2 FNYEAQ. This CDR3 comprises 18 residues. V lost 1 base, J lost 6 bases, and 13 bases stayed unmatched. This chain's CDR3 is CASSLGPAAGQGSQPQHF. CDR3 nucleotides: TGTGCCAGCAGCTTAGGGCCCGCGGCGGGACAGGGTTCTCAGCCCCAGCATTTT.

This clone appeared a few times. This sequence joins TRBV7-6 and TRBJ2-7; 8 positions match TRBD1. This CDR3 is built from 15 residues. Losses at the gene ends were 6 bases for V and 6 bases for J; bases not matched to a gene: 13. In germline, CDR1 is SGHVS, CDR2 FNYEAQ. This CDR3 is CASSPEAGQGFEQYF. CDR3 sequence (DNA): TGTGCCAGCAGTCCAGAGGCAGGACAGGGTTTCGAGCAGTACTTC.

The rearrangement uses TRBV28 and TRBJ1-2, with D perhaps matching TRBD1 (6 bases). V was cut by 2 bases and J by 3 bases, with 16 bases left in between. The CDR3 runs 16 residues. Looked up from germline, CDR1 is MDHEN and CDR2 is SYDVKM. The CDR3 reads CASSLAPRDTDYGYTF. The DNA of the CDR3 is TGTGCCAGCAGTTTAGCCCCGAGGGACACCGACTATGGCTACACCTTC.

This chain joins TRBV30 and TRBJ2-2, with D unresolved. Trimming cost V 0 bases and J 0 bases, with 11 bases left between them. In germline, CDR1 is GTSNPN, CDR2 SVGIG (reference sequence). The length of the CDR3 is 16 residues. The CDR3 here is CAWSVGRRPNTGELFF. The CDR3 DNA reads TGTGCCTGGAGTGTAGGGCGCAGGCCGAACACCGGGGAGCTGTTTTTT.

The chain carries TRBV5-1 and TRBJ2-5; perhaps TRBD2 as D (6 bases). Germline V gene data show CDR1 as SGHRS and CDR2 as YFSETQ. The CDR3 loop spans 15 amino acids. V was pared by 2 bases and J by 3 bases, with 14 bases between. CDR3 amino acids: CASSFWAGSEETQYF. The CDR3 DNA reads TGCGCCAGCAGCTTTTGGGCGGGAAGTGAAGAGACCCAGTACTTC. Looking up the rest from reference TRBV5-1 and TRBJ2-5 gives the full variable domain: KAGVTQTPRYLIKTRGQQVTLSCSPISGHRSVSWYQQTPGQGLQFLFEYFSETQRNKGNFPGRFSGRQFSNSRSEMNVSTLELGDSALYLCASSFWAGSEETQYFGPGTRLLVL.

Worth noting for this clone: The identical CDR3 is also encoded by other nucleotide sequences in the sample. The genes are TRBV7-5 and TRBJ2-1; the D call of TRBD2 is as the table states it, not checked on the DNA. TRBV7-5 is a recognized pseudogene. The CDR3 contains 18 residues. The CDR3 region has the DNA TGTGCCAGAAGCTTTCGCGGGGGTTTGGGGCGGTCCTACAATGAGCAGTTCTTC. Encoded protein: CARSFRGGLGRSYNEQFF.

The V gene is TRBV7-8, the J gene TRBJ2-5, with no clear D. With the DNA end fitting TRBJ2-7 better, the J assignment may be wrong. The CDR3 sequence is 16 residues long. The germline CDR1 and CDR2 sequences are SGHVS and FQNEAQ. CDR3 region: CASSLPIGMSSYEQYF. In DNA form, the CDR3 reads TGTGCCAGCAGCTTACCGATTGGGATGAGCTCCTACGAGCAGTACTTC.

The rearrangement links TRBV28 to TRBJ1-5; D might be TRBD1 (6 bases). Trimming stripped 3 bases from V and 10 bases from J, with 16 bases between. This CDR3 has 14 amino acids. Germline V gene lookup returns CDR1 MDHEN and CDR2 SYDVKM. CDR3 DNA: TGTGCCAGCAGTTTTCCAGGGGCCCGCGGTCCCCAGCATTTT. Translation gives CASSFPGARGPQHF.

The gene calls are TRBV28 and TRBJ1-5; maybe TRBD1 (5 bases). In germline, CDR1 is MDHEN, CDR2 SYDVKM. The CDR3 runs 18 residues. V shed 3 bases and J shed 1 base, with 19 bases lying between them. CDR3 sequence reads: CASSFGRGGYISNQPQHF. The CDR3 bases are TGTGCCAGCAGTTTCGGGCGGGGGGGGTATATCAGCAATCAGCCCCAGCATTTT.

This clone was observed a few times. The chain's CDR3 is CASLTPSYSSYNEQFF. The DNA for the CDR3 is TGTGCCAGTCTGACTCCTTCTTATAGCTCCTACAATGAGCAGTTCTTC. The chain combines TRBV2 with TRBJ2-1; no clear D. With 9 bases removed from V and 0 bases from J, the gap between germline ends came to 18 bases. Germline values: CDR1 SNHLY, CDR2 FYNNEI. This CDR3 contains 16 residues.